This T cell receptor beta chain was recovered during a study of blood T cell repertoires in COVID-19 (dated by TCRdb to about 2020). Turning to the overall study: Recovered participants in ImmuneRACE Cohort 3 were defined by two consecutive negative NP/OP PCR tests, clearance by a healthcare professional, or resolution of symptoms. Samples covering the acute and convalescent phases of COVID-19 were provided by collaborators in the United States, Italy and Spain. The prospective study material was composed of cDNA or gDNA derived from T cells, B-cell-depleted T cells, or PBMCs. The dataset comprised deeply sampled blood TCRbeta repertoires from subjects exposed to, actively infected with, or recovered from COVID-19. The repertoires were released in a freely available public database meant as a resource for research on the immune response to SARS-CoV-2. Samples were obtained from the ongoing ImmuneRACE study (first 160 participants) and from 1,254 subjects provided by 6 global collaborators. A de-identified subject ID, COVID-19 status, age in years and sex were almost always included in the sample metadata. Where available, HLA class I and class II types were obtained from metadata supplied by the sample provider rather than from assay-based typing.

Participants in the prospective study were aged about 18 to 89 years, lived in over 20 United States geographic areas, and enrolled through a virtual design. In the prospective study, participants were assigned to cohorts based on the clinical history participants reported in a screening survey and a study questionnaire. Mobile phlebotomists in the prospective study collected whole blood, serum and a nasopharyngeal or oropharyngeal swab from every participant. Participants in the prospective study had the option to provide additional blood draws and questionnaires over a 2-month period. Before DNA extraction, blood samples from the prospective study were shipped at room temperature or frozen. V gives up 3 bases and J gives up 4 bases, and the segment between their germline ends measures 10 bases. From the cysteine up to the phenylalanine, the CDR3 has a length of 13 residues. Only CDR3 DNA remains: 39 bases, in frame from the first base. According to the germline V gene (reference sequence), CDR1 reads SEHNR and CDR2 reads FQNEAQ.

A remark on this clone: What antigen it recognizes has not been identified. The input lacks base qualities; no much larger clone sits a single base away. Different DNA sequences within this sample yield the same CDR3.

The research as a whole found: Clinical and demographic metadata were provided uncurated, with the amount varying by source and participant.

The immunoSEQ Assay, a bias-controlled multiplex PCR, was used to amplify TCRbeta CDR3 regions from genomic DNA. The original methods were these. The number of nucleated cells in each sample was estimated from the amplification of reference gene primers within the assay. To quantify the absolute abundance of each unique TCRbeta CDR3 rearrangement, sequence reads were collapsed and filtered. For each sample, productive Simpson clonality was calculated by taking the square root of Simpson's diversity index across productive rearrangements. TCRdb mirrors the immuneACCESS table, restricted to in-frame sequences. Some clones are absent from its copies; in checked studies, under half trace to an unresolved V gene, and the reason for the others is unknown. For V, J and clone size, that table is used; D and trimming come from the DNA. For this sample the table gives 150,000 to 200,000 clones, of which approximately 90% were detected only once. The ten top clones hold about 22% of the sample.

The chain is made from TRBV7-9 and TRBJ2-7; the D gene is perhaps TRBD1, on 5 matching bases. This TCR was sampled from a woman in her thirties or forties in a cohort exposed to, infected with or recovered from COVID-19 (not recorded which). Specimen: PBMCs or T cells enriched from blood (not recorded which). The DNA is TGTGCCAGCAGCTTGCAGGGTCCGTACGAGCAGTACTTC. It encodes CASSLQGPYEQYF.